These 19 T cell receptor beta chains came from one sample sequenced in a study of cytomegalovirus exposure and HLA in healthy donors. Both 60 Vbeta primers and 13 Jbeta primers went into the PCR. Method: immunoSEQ multiplex PCR; TCRdb's copy keeps in-frame clones and lacks some. The repertoire holds around 150,000 clones, with around 80% as singletons. Input material: PBMCs. These receptor sequences come from a man younger than 30 in good health and CMV-seronegative.

The rearrangement joins TRBV7-2 to TRBJ2-3; D ambiguous. Per the germline V gene, CDR1 is SGHTA and CDR2 is FQGNSA. The CDR3 loop spans 14 amino acids. The V end was cut by 5 bases, the J end by 1 base, with 10 bases between. CDR3 in amino acids: CASSRGSGTDTQYF. Here the CDR3 DNA reads TGTGCCAGCAGCAGAGGAAGCGGCACAGATACGCAGTATTTT.

This chain links TRBV6-6 with TRBJ2-7; a weak D match, TRBD1 (5 bases). The V gene's germline CDR1 is MNHNY and CDR2 SVGAGI (reference sequence). CDR3 length: 14 amino acids. The V and J ends lost 5 bases and 1 base respectively, with 12 bases between them. In DNA form, the CDR3 reads TGTGCCAGCAGTCCTAGACAGACATCCTACGAGCAGTACTTC. It codes for CASSPRQTSYEQYF.

CDR3 bases: TGTGCCAGCGGAGATCCGGGACTACAAACCTACGAGCAGTACTTC. Protein: CASGDPGLQTYEQYF. This chain uses TRBV28 with TRBJ2-7; 7 bases are shared with TRBD2. The trim removed 8 bases at V and 2 bases at J, leaving 12 bases unmatched. The CDR3 runs to 15 residues. Germline V gives CDR1 MDHEN, CDR2 SYDVKM.

V is TRBV7-9 and J is TRBJ2-7, with 9 bases that match TRBD1. This CDR3 is 13 amino acids long. Trimming at V came to 8 bases and at J to 6 bases, leaving 8 bases not matched to a gene. Per germline, CDR1 SEHNR and CDR2 FQNEAQ (reference sequence). CDR3 DNA sequence: TGTGCCAGCCGCGGGACAGGGTGGGGCGAGCAGTACTTC. It specifies CASRGTGWGEQYF.

The J gene is TRBJ2-3, the V gene TRBV5-1; 8 bases agree with TRBD1. The V segment lost 3 bases and the J segment 5 bases; nucleotides outside the gene matches: 5. The CDR3 covers 14 residues. From germline, CDR1 is SGHRS and CDR2 YFSETQ. CDR3 amino acids: CASSSGQGVDTQYF. DNA of the CDR3: TGCGCCAGCAGCTCCGGACAGGGCGTAGATACGCAGTATTTT. The whole variable domain, filled in from reference TRBV5-1 and TRBJ2-3, reads KAGVTQTPRYLIKTRGQQVTLSCSPISGHRSVSWYQQTPGQGLQFLFEYFSETQRNKGNFPGRFSGRQFSNSRSEMNVSTLELGDSALYLCASSSGQGVDTQYFGPGTRLTVL.

The chain is built from TRBV29-1 and TRBJ1-2; TRBD1 is a possible D gene (5 bases). Between the trimmed V and J ends, which lost 3 bases and 3 bases, there was a span of 14 bases. Per germline, CDR1 SQVTM and CDR2 ANQGSEA. The length of the CDR3 is 14 residues. The CDR3 nucleotides read TGCAGCGTTGAGGGGCCAATGGTCCACTATGGCTACACCTTC. This sequence encodes CSVEGPMVHYGYTF.

For the CDR3, the DNA is TGTGCCAGCAGTCTAGACTACGAGCAGTACTTC. This sequence encodes CASSLDYEQYF. The rearrangement uses TRBV28 and TRBJ2-7; D remains unclear. The CDR3 spans 11 residues. CDR1 is MDHEN and CDR2 is SYDVKM in the germline V gene. Trimming took off 5 bases at V and 3 bases at J, with 5 bases between the two ends. Based on the CDR3 plus reference TRBV28 and TRBJ2-7, the full variable domain is DVKVTQSSRYLVKRTGEKVFLECVQDMDHENMFWYRQDPGLGLRLIYFSYDVKMKEKGDIPEGYSVSREKKERFSLILESASTNQTSMYLCASSLDYEQYFGPGTRLTVT.

This chain links TRBV7-2 with TRBJ2-7, with 9 nucleotides matching TRBD1. The germline gives CDR1 SGHTA, CDR2 FQGNSA. The CDR3 length is 15 residues. With V trimmed by 5 bases and J by 6 bases, 11 bases remained unmatched. CDR3 DNA sequence: TGTGCCAGCAGCCGGGGTCGGGACAGGGTTGGCGAGCAGTACTTC. Translated: CASSRGRDRVGEQYF.

The chain carries TRBV6-6 and TRBJ1-1, with a weak D call TRBD1 (5 bases). Deletions cut 6 bases from V and 3 bases from J, with 17 bases between. This CDR3 comprises 15 residues. The germline V gene encodes CDR1 MNHNY and CDR2 SVGAGI (reference sequence). CDR3 region: CASSQVRGVYTEAFF. The CDR3 nucleotides are TGTGCCAGCAGCCAAGTACGGGGGGTGTACACTGAAGCTTTCTTT.

This rearrangement joins TRBV4-2 to TRBJ2-3, with 8 bases lining up with TRBD2. V shed 0 bases and J 4 bases; nucleotides not matched to a gene: 9. The CDR3 spans 17 residues. CDR1 and CDR2 (germline): LGHNA, YNFKEQ. This chain's CDR3 is CASSQDRGLGGPDTQYF. The CDR3 nucleotides read TGTGCCAGCAGCCAAGATCGGGGACTAGGCGGCCCAGATACGCAGTATTTT.

CDR3 sequence (DNA): TGTGCCAGTAGTATAGGCGACAGGGTGGCTTCACCCCTCCACTTT. This sequence encodes CASSIGDRVASPLHF. V and J are TRBV19 and TRBJ1-6; 7 bases match TRBD1. V lost 1 base, J lost 9 bases, and 6 bases stayed unmatched. Germline V CDR1 and CDR2: LNHDA, SQIVND (reference sequence). The CDR3 extends over 15 amino acids.

This chain links TRBV4-1 with TRBJ1-1; 8 bases are a match to TRBD1. The CDR3 runs 14 residues. The J segment lost 3 bases and the V segment lost 5 bases, leaving 5 bases of the junction unmatched. Looked up from germline, CDR1 is MGHRA and CDR2 is YSYEKL. The chain's CDR3 is CASSYLQGDTEAFF. As DNA, the CDR3 is TGCGCCAGCAGCTATTTACAGGGGGACACTGAAGCTTTCTTT.

The J gene is TRBJ2-1, the V gene TRBV27; 7 bases fit TRBD2. The junction had 4 bases not matched to a gene; V was cut back by 4 bases and J by 1 base. The CDR3 covers 15 residues. Per germline, CDR1 MNHEY and CDR2 SMNVEV (reference sequence). The chain's CDR3 is CASSWDYRSYNEQFF. The CDR3 nucleotides are TGTGCCAGCAGTTGGGACTACCGTTCCTACAATGAGCAGTTCTTC.

This clone has only a few counts. This sequence joins TRBV6-5 and TRBJ2-2; TRBD1 aligns across 8 bases. Germline V gene lookup returns CDR1 MNHEY and CDR2 SVGAGI. The CDR3 sequence is 16 residues long. V was pared by 4 bases and J by 0 bases, with 4 bases of the junction left unmatched. This CDR3 is CASSSWTGSNTGELFF. The CDR3, as DNA: TGTGCCAGCAGTTCCTGGACAGGGTCGAACACCGGGGAGCTGTTTTTT.

The chain joins TRBV5-4 to TRBJ1-1; D is possibly TRBD1 (5 bases). The V and J ends lost 3 bases and 5 bases respectively, with 8 bases between them. Per germline, CDR1 SGHNT and CDR2 YYREEE (reference sequence). The CDR3 is 12 amino acids. CDR3 residues: CASSWEGTEAFF. CDR3 nucleotides: TGTGCCAGCAGCTGGGAGGGGACTGAAGCTTTCTTT.

This clone was picked up one time. The chain combines TRBV11-2 with TRBJ2-7; possibly TRBD2 for D (7 bases). CDR1 and CDR2 from the germline V gene are SGHAT and FQNNGV. CDR3 length: 13 amino acids. Between the trimmed V and J ends, which lost 8 bases and 3 bases, there was a span of 14 bases. Here the CDR3 reads CASEGGGDYEQYF. The DNA for the CDR3 is TGTGCCAGCGAAGGGGGAGGGGACTACGAGCAGTACTTC. The full variable domain, its missing parts supplied by reference TRBV11-2 and TRBJ2-7, is EAGVAQSPRYKIIEKRQSVAFWCNPISGHATLYWYQQILGQGPKLLIQFQNNGVVDDSQLPKDRFSAERLKGVDSTLKIQPAKLEDSAVYLCASEGGGDYEQYFGPGTRLTVT.

V gene TRBV28 combines with J gene TRBJ1-1; D remains unclear. With 0 bases removed from V and 0 bases from J, the gap between germline ends came to 8 bases. The CDR3 length is 15 residues. Germline V lookup: CDR1 MDHEN, CDR2 SYDVKM. The DNA for the CDR3 is TGTGCCAGCAGTTTATGGGCACGTATGAACACTGAAGCTTTCTTT. Protein sequence: CASSLWARMNTEAFF. Combining the CDR3 with reference TRBV28 and TRBJ1-1 gives the whole variable domain DVKVTQSSRYLVKRTGEKVFLECVQDMDHENMFWYRQDPGLGLRLIYFSYDVKMKEKGDIPEGYSVSREKKERFSLILESASTNQTSMYLCASSLWARMNTEAFFGQGTRLTVV.

This chain connects TRBV6-5 to TRBJ1-4; TRBD1 is a possible D gene (6 bases). The ends were cut back, 2 bases at V and 5 bases at J, with 9 bases in the middle. The CDR3 sequence is 14 residues long. From germline, CDR1 is MNHEY and CDR2 SVGAGI. In nucleotides, the CDR3 is TGTGCCAGCAGTTACGGGGGCAACAATGAAAAACTGTTTTTT. It is translated as CASSYGGNNEKLFF.

This clone was counted a few times. J is TRBJ2-7 and V is TRBV4-3, with 7 bases fitting TRBD1. V trimming: 0 bases; J trimming: 4 bases; junction bases outside the gene matches: 6. Germline loops: CDR1 LGHNA, CDR2 YSLEER. The CDR3 sequence is 15 residues long. The CDR3 loop is CASSQDSGTAYEQYF. The CDR3 coding sequence is TGCGCCAGCAGCCAAGACTCCGGGACAGCTTACGAGCAGTACTTC.